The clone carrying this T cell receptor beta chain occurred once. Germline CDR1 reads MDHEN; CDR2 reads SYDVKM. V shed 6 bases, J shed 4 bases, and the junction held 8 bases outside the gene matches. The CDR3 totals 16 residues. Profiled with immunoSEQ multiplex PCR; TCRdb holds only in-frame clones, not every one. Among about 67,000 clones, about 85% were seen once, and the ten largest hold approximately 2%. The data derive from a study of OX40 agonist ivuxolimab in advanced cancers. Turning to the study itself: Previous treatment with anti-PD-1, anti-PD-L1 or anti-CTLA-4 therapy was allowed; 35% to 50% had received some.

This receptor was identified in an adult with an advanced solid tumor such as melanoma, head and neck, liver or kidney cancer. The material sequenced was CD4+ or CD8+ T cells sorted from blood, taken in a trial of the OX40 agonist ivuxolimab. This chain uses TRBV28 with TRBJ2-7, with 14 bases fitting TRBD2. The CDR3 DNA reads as TGTGCCAGCAGGGATCCGGGACTAGCGGGAGAGTACGAGCAGTACTTC. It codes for CASRDPGLAGEYEQYF. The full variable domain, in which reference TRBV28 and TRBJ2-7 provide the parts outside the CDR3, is DVKVTQSSRYLVKRTGEKVFLECVQDMDHENMFWYRQDPGLGLRLIYFSYDVKMKEKGDIPEGYSVSREKKERFSLILESASTNQTSMYLCASRDPGLAGEYEQYFGPGTRLTVT.